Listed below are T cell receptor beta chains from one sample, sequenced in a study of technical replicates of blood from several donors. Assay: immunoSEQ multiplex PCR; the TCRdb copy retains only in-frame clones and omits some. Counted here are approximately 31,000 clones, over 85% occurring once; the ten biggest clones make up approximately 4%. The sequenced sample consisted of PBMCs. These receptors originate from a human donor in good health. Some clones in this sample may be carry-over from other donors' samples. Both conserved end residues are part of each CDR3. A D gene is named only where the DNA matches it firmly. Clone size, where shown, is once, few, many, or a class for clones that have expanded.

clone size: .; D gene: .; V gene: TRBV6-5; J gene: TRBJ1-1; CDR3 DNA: TGTGCCAGCAGTCAGTGGCCTTTGGGCCAAGCTTTCTTT; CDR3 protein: CASSQWPLGQAFF
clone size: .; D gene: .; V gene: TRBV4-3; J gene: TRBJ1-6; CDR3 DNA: TGCGCCAGCAGCCAAGATGGAGGGCTCACACCCCTCCACTTT; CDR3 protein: CASSQDGGLTPLHF
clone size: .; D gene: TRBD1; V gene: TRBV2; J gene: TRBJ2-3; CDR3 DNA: TGTGCCAGCAGTGATTGGACAGGGACAGATACGCAGTATTTT; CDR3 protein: CASSDWTGTDTQYF
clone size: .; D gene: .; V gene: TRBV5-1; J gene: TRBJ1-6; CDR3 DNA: TGCGCCAGCAGCTTTTCGGGTGGGTACTCACCCCTCCACTTT; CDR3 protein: CASSFSGGYSPLHF
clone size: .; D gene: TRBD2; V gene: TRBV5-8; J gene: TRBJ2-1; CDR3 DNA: TGTGCCAGCAGCCCACGGGCGGGAGGGAACAATGAGCAGTTCTTC; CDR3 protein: CASSPRAGGNNEQFF
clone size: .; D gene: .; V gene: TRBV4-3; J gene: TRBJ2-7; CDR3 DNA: TGCGCCAGCAGCCAAGGTGCAGGGATGAACGAGCAGTACTTC; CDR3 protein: CASSQGAGMNEQYF
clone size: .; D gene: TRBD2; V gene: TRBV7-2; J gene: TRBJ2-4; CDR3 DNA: TGTGCCAGCAGCATTAGCGGGGGGGCCTCCAAAAACATTCAGTACTTC; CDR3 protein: CASSISGGASKNIQYF
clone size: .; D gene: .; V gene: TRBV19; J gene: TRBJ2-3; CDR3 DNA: TGTGCCAGTAGCATGGGAGTAGCGGTGAGAGCGGATACGCAGTATTTT; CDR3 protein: CASSMGVAVRADTQYF
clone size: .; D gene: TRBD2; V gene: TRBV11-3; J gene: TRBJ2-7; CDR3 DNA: TGTGCCAGCAGCTTGCGGGGGGGTTCGAGCGAGCAGTACTTC; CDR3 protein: CASSLRGGSSEQYF
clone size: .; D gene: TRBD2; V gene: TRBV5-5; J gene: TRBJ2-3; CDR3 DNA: TGTGCCAGCAGCCTGGGACTAGCCAGGGGAGATACGCAGTATTTT; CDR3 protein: CASSLGLARGDTQYF
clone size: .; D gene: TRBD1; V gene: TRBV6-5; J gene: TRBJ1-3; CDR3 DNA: TGTGCCAGCGTCAAGAGGGGGCCAGGAAACACCATATATTTT; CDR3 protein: CASVKRGPGNTIYF
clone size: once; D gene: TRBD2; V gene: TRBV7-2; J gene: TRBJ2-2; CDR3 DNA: TGTGCCAGCAGTCTCGCACCGGGACTAGCAGGCGGGGAGCTGTTTTTT; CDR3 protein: CASSLAPGLAGGELFF
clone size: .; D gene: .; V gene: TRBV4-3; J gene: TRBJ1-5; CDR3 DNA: TGCGCCAGCAGCCAAGACGTTCGTGGGGCGACTAGCAATCAGCCCCAGCATTTT; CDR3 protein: CASSQDVRGATSNQPQHF